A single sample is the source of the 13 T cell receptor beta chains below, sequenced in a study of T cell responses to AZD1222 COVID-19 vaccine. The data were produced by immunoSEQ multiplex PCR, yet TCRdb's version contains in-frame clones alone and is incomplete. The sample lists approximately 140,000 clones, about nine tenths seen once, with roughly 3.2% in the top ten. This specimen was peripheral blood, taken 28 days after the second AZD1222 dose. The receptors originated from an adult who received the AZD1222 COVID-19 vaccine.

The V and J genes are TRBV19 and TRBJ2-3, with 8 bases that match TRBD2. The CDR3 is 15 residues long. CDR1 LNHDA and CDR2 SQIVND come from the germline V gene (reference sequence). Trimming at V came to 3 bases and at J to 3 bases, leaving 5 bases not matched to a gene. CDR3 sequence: CASSIEREKTDTQYF. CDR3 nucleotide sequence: TGTGCCAGTAGTATCGAGCGGGAGAAGACAGATACGCAGTATTTT.

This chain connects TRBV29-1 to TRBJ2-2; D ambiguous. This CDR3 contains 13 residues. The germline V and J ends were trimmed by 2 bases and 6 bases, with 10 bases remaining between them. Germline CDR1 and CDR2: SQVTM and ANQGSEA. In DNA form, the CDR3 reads TGCAGCGTTGAACAAGGGTTTGCCGGGGAGCTGTTTTTT. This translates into CSVEQGFAGELFF.

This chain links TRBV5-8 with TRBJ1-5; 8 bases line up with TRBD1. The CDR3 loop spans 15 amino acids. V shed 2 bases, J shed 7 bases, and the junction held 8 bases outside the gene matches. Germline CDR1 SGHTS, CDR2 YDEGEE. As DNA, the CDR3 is TGTGCCAGCAGCTTTTTTTCTCAGGGGGCACAGCCCCAGCATTTT. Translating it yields CASSFFSQGAQPQHF.

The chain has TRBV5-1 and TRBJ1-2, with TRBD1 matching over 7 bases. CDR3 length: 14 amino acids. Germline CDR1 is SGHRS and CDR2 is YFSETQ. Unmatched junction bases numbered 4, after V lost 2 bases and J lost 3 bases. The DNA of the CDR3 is TGCGCCAGCAGCTTAGGGGGCAACGACTATGGCTACACCTTC. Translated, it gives CASSLGGNDYGYTF.

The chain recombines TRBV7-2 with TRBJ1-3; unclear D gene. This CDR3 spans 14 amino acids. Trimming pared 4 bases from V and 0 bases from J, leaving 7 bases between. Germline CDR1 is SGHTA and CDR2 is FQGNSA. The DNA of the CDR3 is TGTGCCAGCAGCTCGTCCTTCTCTGGAAACACCATATATTTT. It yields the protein CASSSSFSGNTIYF.

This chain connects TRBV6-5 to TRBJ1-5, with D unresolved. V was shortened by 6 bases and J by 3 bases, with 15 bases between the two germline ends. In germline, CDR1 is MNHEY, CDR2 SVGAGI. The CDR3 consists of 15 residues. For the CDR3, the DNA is TGTGCCAGCAGCCCCCCGCCCTCCCACAATCAGCCCCAGCATTTT. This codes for CASSPPPSHNQPQHF.

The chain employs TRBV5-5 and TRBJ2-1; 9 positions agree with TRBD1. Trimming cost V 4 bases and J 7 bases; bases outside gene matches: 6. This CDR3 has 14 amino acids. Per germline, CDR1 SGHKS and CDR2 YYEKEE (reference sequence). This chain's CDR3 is CASSPGQGGNEQFF. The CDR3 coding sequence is TGTGCCAGCAGCCCGGGACAGGGTGGTAATGAGCAGTTCTTC.

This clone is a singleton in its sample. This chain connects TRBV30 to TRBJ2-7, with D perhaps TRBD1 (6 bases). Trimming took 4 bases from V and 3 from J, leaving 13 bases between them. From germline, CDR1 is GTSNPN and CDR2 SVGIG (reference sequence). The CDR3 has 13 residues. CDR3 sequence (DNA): TGTGCCTGGACCCCCGGGACAAACTACGAGCAGTACTTC. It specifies CAWTPGTNYEQYF.

CDR3 sequence reads: CASSLKGFRNTIYF. Written as DNA, the CDR3 is TGTGCCAGCAGCTTAAAAGGTTTTCGAAACACCATATATTTT. The chain joins TRBV7-9 to TRBJ1-3; D is unclear. This CDR3 contains 14 residues. From germline, CDR1 is SEHNR and CDR2 FQNEAQ (reference sequence). V was shortened by 2 bases and J by 5 bases, with 10 bases between the two germline ends. The variable domain in full, with the rest retrieved from reference TRBV7-9 and TRBJ1-3, is DTGVSQNPRHKITKRGQNVTFRCDPISEHNRLYWYRQTLGQGPEFLTYFQNEAQLEKSRLLSDRFSAERPKGSFSTLEIQRTEQGDSAMYLCASSLKGFRNTIYFGEGSWLTVV.

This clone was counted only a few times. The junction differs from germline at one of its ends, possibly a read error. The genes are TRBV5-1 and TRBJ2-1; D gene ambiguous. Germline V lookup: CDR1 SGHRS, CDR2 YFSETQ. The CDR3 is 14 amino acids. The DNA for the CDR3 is TGCGCCAGCAGCTTGGTGGGCTCCGACAATGAGCAGTTCTTC. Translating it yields CASSLVGSDNEQFF.

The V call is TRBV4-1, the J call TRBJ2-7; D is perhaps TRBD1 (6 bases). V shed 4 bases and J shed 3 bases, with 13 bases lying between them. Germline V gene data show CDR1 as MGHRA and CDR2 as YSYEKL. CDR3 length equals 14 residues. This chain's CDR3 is CASSLNRAGYEQYF. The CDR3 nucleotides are TGCGCCAGCAGCCTGAACAGGGCCGGCTACGAGCAGTACTTC.

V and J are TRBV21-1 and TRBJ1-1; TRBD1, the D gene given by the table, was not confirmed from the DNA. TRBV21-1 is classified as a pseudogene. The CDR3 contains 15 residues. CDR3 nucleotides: TGTGCCAGCAGCATAAGACAGGACCTTAACACTGAAGCTTTCTTT. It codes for CASSIRQDLNTEAFF.

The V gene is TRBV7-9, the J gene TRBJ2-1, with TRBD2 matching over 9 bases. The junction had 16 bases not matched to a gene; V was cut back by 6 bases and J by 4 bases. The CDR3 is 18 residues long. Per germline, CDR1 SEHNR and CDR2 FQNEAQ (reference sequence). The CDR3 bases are TGTGCCAGCAGTTCCACGGGATCTAGCGGGATACTTTACAATGAGCAGTTCTTC. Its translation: CASSSTGSSGILYNEQFF.